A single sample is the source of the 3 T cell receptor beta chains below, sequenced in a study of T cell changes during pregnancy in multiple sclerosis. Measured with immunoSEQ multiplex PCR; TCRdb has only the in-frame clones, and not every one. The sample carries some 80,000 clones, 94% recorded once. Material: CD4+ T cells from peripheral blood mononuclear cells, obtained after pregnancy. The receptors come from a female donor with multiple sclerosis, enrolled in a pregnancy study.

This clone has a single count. CDR3 sequence (DNA): TGTGCCAGCAGCCAGGATCTAACTAGCGGGAGAAGGGGGTGGGACATTCAGTACTTC. Translated, it gives CASSQDLTSGRRGWDIQYF. The chain combines TRBV4-2 with TRBJ2-4; 11 bases are shared with TRBD2. The CDR3 extends over 19 amino acids. V was clipped by 3 bases and J by 8 bases; unmatched bases: 18. Per germline, CDR1 LGHNA and CDR2 YNFKEQ.

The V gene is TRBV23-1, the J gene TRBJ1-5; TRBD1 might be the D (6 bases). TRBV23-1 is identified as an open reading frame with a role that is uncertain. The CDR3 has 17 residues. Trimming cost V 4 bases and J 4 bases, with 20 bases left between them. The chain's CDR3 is CASSRTDGTPENQPQHF. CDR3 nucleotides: TGCGCCAGCAGTCGGACTGACGGGACACCCGAAAATCAGCCCCAGCATTTT.

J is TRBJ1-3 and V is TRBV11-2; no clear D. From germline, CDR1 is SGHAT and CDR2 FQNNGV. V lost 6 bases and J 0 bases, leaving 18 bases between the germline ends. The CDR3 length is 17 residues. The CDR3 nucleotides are TGTGCCAGCAGACGTGTCTCGGCAGGCAGCTCTGGAAACACCATATATTTT. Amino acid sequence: CASRRVSAGSSGNTIYF.